This T cell receptor (beta chain) was identified during a study of CD8 T cell repertoires and HIV-1 epitope variants. For the study at large: Separate wells received one of Twenty-five Gag or Nef variant peptides. Study results and caveats: Most of the nine antigen-specific clonotypes appeared cross-reactive to autologous or escape variants.

Clones were read by immunoSEQ multiplex PCR, and TCRdb kept only the in-frame ones, dropping some. This sample yields 95,000 or so clones, of which around 75% are seen a single time; 20% to 30% belongs to the top ten. The CDR3 totals 14 residues. Losses at the gene ends were 4 bases for V and 3 bases for J; bases not matched to a gene: 5. The germline V gene has CDR1 LNHNV and CDR2 YYDKDF (reference sequence). The table lists this clone with a count of one. Its antigen is unknown. The specimen sequenced was uncultured baseline CD8+ T cells from peripheral blood mononuclear cells (PBMCs). The TCR sequence derives from a male donor with HIV. V and J are TRBV15 and TRBJ2-7; 8 nucleotides match TRBD2. The CDR3 protein is CATSKTSGYYEQYF. DNA for the CDR3: TGTGCCACCAGCAAAACTAGCGGTTACTACGAGCAGTACTTC.